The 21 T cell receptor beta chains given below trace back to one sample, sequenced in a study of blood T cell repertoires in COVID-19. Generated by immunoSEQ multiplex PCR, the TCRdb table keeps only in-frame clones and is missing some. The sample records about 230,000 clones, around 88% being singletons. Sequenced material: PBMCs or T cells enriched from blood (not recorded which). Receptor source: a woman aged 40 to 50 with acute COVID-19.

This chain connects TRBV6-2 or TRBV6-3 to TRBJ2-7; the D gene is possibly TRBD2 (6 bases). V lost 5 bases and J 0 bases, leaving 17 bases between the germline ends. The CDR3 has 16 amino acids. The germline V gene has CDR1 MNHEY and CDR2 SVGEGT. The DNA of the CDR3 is TGTGCCAGCAGTGCCGCTAGCGCTTCAAGCTCCTACGAGCAGTACGTC. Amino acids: CASSAASASSSYEQYV.

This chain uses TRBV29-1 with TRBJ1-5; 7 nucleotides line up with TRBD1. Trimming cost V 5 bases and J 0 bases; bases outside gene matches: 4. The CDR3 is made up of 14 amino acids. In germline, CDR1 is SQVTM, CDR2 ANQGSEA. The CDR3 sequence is CSVKYRGSNQPQHF. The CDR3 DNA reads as TGCAGCGTTAAGTACAGGGGTAGCAATCAGCCCCAGCATTTT.

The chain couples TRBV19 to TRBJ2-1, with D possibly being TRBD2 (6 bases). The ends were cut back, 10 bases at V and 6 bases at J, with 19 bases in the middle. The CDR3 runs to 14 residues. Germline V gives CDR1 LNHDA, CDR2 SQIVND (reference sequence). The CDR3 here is CATGTFPSSNEQFF. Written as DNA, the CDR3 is TGTGCCACAGGGACTTTTCCCTCGTCCAATGAGCAGTTCTTC.

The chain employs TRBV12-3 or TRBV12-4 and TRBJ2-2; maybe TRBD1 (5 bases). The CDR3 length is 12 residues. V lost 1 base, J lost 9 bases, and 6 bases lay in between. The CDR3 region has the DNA TGTGCCAGCAGTTTAGGGGGCCGGGAGCTGTTTTTT. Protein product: CASSLGGRELFF.

This CDR3 is CASSFDRGDEKLFF. CDR3 in DNA: TGTGCCAGCAGCTTTGACAGGGGCGATGAAAAACTGTTTTTT. This chain uses TRBV7-2 with TRBJ1-4, with TRBD1 matching over 8 bases. CDR1 and CDR2 (germline): SGHTA, FQGNSA. The CDR3 covers 14 residues. With 3 bases clipped from V and 6 bases from J, the junction kept 3 bases outside the gene matches.

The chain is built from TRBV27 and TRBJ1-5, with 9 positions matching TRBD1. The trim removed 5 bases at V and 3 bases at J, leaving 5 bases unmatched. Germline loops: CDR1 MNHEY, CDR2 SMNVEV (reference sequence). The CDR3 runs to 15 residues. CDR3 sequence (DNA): TGTGCCAGCAGTCCCCGGGACAGGGTCAATCAGCCCCAGCATTTT. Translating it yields CASSPRDRVNQPQHF.

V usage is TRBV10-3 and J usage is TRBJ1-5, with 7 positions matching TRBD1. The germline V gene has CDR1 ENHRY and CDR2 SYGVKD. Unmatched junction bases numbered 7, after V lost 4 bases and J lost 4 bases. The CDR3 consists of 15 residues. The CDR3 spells CAISVDRANNQPQHF. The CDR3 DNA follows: TGTGCCATCAGTGTTGACAGGGCGAATAATCAGCCCCAGCATTTT.

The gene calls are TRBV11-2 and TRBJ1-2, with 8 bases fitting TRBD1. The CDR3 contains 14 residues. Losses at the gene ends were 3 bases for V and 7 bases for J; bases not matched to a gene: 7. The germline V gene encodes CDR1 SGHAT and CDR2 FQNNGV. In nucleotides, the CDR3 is TGTGCCAGCAGCTTCGTCGGACAGGGTTCTGGCTACACCTTC. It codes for CASSFVGQGSGYTF. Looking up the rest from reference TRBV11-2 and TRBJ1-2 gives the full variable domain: EAGVAQSPRYKIIEKRQSVAFWCNPISGHATLYWYQQILGQGPKLLIQFQNNGVVDDSQLPKDRFSAERLKGVDSTLKIQPAKLEDSAVYLCASSFVGQGSGYTFGSGTRLTVV.

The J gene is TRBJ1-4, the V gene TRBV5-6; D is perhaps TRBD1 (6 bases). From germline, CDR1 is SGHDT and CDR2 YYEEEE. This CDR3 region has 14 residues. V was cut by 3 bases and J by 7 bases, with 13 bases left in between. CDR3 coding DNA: TGTGCCAGCAGCTCACAGGGAGCCGGTGAAAAACTGTTTTTT. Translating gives CASSSQGAGEKLFF. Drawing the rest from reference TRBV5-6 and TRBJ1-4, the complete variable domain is DAGVTQSPTHLIKTRGQQVTLRCSPKSGHDTVSWYQQALGQGPQFIFQYYEEEERQRGNFPDRFSGHQFPNYSSELNVNALLLGDSALYLCASSSQGAGEKLFFGSGTQLSVL.

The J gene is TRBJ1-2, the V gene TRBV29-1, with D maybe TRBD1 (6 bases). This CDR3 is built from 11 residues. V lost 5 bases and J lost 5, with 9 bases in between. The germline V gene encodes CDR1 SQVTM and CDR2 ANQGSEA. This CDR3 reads CSVRTAYGYTF. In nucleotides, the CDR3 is TGCAGCGTTAGGACAGCTTATGGCTACACCTTC.

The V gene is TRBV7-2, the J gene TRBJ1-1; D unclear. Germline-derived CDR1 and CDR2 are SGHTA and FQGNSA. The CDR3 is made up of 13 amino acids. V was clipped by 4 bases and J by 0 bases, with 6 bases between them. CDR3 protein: CASSSHMNTEAFF. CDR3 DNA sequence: TGTGCCAGCAGCTCACATATGAACACTGAAGCTTTCTTT.

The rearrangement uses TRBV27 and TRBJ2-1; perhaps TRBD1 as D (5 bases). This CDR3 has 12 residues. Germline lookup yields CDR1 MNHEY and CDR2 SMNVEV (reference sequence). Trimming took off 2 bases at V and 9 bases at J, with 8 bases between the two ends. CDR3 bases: TGTGCCAGCAGTTTAGGGGCTGGTGAGCAGTTCTTC. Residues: CASSLGAGEQFF.

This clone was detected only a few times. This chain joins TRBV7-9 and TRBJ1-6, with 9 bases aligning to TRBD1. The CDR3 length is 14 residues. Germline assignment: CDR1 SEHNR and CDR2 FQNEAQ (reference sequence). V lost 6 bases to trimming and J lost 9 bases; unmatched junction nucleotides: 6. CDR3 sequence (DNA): TGTGCCAGCAGGCCGGGACAGGGCATTTCACCCCTCCACTTT. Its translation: CASRPGQGISPLHF.

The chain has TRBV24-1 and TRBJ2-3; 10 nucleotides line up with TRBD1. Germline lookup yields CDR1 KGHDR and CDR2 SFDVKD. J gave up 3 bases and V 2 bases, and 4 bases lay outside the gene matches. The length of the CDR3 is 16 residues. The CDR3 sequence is CATSDWTGGTTDTQYF. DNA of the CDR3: TGTGCCACCAGTGATTGGACAGGGGGTACAACAGATACGCAGTATTTT.

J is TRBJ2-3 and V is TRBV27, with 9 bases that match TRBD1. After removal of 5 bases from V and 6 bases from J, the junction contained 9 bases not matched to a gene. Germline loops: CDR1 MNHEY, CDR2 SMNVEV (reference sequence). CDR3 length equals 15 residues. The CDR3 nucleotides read TGTGCCAGCAGTCACCGGGACAGGGCGTCGGATACGCAGTATTTT. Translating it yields CASSHRDRASDTQYF.

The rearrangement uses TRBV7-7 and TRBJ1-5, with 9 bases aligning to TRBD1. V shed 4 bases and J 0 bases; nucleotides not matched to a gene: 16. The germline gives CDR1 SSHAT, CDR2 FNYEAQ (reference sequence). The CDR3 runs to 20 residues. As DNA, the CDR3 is TGTGCCAGCAGCTCCATTCCGGGACAGGGCCATCCTCATAGCAATCAGCCCCAGCATTTT. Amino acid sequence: CASSSIPGQGHPHSNQPQHF.

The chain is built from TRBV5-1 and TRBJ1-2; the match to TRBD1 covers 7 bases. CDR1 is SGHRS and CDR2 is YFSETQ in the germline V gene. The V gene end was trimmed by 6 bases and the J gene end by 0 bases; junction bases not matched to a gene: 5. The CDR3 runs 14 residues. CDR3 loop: CASTNRGTNYGYTF. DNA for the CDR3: TGCGCCAGCACTAACAGGGGAACTAACTATGGCTACACCTTC.

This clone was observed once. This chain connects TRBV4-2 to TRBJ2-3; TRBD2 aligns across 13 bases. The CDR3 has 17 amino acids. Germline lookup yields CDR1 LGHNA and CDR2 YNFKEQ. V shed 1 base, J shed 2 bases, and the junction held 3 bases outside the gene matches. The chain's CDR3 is CASSQGLAGGLTDTQYF. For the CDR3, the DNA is TGTGCCAGCAGCCAAGGACTAGCGGGGGGTCTCACAGATACGCAGTATTTT.

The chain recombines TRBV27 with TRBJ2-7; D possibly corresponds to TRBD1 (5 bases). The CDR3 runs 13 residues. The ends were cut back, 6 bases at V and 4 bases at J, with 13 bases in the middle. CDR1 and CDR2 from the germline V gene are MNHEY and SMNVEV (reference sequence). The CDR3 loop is CASSYAAGYEQYV. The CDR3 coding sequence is TGTGCCAGCAGCTACGCCGCAGGGTACGAGCAGTACGTC.

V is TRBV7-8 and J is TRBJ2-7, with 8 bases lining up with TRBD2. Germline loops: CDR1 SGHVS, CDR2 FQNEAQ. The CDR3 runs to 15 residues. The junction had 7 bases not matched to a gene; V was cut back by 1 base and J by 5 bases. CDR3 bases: TGTGCCAGCAGCTTAGGCGGCGGGAGGCCCCACGAGCAGTACGTC. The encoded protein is CASSLGGGRPHEQYV.

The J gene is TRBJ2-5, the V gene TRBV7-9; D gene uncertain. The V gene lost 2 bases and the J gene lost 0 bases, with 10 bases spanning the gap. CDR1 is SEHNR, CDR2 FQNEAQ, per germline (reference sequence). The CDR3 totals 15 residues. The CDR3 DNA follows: TGTGCCAGCAGCTTAAATAGTTGGTACCAAGAGACCCAGTACTTC. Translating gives CASSLNSWYQETQYF. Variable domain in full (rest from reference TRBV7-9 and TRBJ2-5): DTGVSQNPRHKITKRGQNVTFRCDPISEHNRLYWYRQTLGQGPEFLTYFQNEAQLEKSRLLSDRFSAERPKGSFSTLEIQRTEQGDSAMYLCASSLNSWYQETQYFGPGTRLLVL.